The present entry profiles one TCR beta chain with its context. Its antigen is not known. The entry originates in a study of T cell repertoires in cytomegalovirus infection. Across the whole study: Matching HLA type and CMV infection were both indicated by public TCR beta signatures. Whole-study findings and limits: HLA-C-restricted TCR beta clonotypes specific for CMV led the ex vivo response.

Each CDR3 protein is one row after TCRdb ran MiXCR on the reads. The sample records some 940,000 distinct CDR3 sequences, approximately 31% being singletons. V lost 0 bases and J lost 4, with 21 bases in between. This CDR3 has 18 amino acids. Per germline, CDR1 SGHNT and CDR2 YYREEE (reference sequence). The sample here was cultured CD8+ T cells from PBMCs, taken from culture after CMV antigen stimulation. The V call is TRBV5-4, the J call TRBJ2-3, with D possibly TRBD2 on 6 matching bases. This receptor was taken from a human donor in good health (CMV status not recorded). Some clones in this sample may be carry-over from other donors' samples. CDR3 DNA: TGTGCCAGCAGCTTGGTTCCCCCGGGACTGGAAGTTTCAGATACGCAGTATTTT. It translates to CASSLVPPGLEVSDTQYF.